The 27 T cell receptor beta chains below all came from one sample that was sequenced in a study of response to subunit inactivated influenza vaccine. From the RT-PCR reads, TCRdb called clonotypes with MiXCR, one entry per CDR3 protein. The sample lists 450,000 to 700,000 distinct CDR3 sequences; 13% to 15% were seen once. This specimen consisted of PBMCs from blood, obtained about 11 days after vaccination. The source is a man over 45 who received an inactivated influenza vaccine.

Many counts were recorded for this clonotype. The V and J genes are TRBV20-1 and TRBJ2-1, with 10 bases aligning to TRBD2. With V trimmed by 1 base and J by 9 bases, 6 bases remained unmatched. Germline values: CDR1 DFQATT, CDR2 SNEGSKA (reference sequence). The CDR3 has 14 amino acids. In DNA form, the CDR3 reads TGCAGTGCTAGAGGCCTAGCGGGAGAGAGTGAGCAGTTCTTC. Its translation is CSARGLAGESEQFF.

This clonotype was counted between two and nine times. V gene TRBV12-3 or TRBV12-4 combines with J gene TRBJ2-1; D may correspond to TRBD1 or TRBD2 (7 bases each). The CDR3 spans 15 residues. Trimming cost V 2 bases and J 8 bases, with 16 bases left between them. The CDR3 nucleotides are TGTGCCAGCAGTTTACTGGGAGGGGGCAAAGATGAGCAGTTCTTC. Amino acids: CASSLLGGGKDEQFF.

This clonotype turned up a few times. The chain links TRBV21-1 to TRBJ1-3; TRBD1 reflects the table's D call only, with no check against the DNA. TRBV21-1 represents a pseudogene. The CDR3 contains 15 residues. CDR3 nucleotide sequence: TGTGCCAGCAGGGGACAGAGGAGCTCTGGAAACACCATATATTTT. Translation: CASRGQRSSGNTIYF.

This chain links TRBV19 with TRBJ1-5; D remains ambiguous. The V end was cut by 5 bases, the J end by 0 bases, with 11 bases between. Germline V gene lookup returns CDR1 LNHDA and CDR2 SQIVND (reference sequence). This CDR3 comprises 15 residues. This chain's CDR3 is CASSYYRDSNQPQHF. CDR3 bases: TGTGCCAGTAGTTACTATCGGGATAGCAATCAGCCCCAGCATTTT.

There are a few counts of this clonotype. CDR3 sequence (DNA): TGTGCCAGCAGCGGCGGGGGGGCTACCTACAATGAGCAGTTCTTC. Protein sequence: CASSGGGATYNEQFF. The gene calls are TRBV12-3 or TRBV12-4 and TRBJ2-1; 9 positions match TRBD2. J gave up 2 bases and V 6 bases, and 5 bases lay outside the gene matches. This CDR3 comprises 15 residues.

This chain uses TRBV12-3 or TRBV12-4 with TRBJ2-3, with 7 positions matching TRBD1. The junction had 15 bases not matched to a gene; V was cut back by 5 bases and J by 7 bases. This CDR3 spans 16 amino acids. CDR3 coding DNA: TGTGCCAGCAGTCCCTGGGGACAGACATTTAGTTATACGCAGTATTTT. It encodes CASSPWGQTFSYTQYF.

The rearrangement uses TRBV5-4 and TRBJ2-7; 8 bases agree with TRBD1. This CDR3 has 15 amino acids. The germline CDR1 and CDR2 sequences are SGHNT and YYREEE (reference sequence). J was trimmed by 2 bases and V by 3 bases; bases with no gene match: 7. CDR3 region: CASSYPQGVTYEQYF. The CDR3 coding sequence is TGTGCCAGCAGCTATCCACAGGGGGTAACCTACGAGCAGTACTTC. Filled out from reference TRBV5-4 and TRBJ2-7, the complete variable domain reads ETGVTQSPTHLIKTRGQQVTLRCSSQSGHNTVSWYQQALGQGPQFIFQYYREEENGRGNFPPRFSGLQFPNYSSELNVNALELDDSALYLCASSYPQGVTYEQYFGPGTRLTVT.

This clonotype was picked up a small number of times. The V and J genes are TRBV4-1 and TRBJ1-6, with a tentative D call TRBD1 (6 bases). V shed 1 base and J shed 10 bases, with 14 bases lying between them. The CDR3 is 15 residues long. CDR1 and CDR2 (germline): MGHRA, YSYEKL. The CDR3 DNA reads TGCGCCAGCAGCCAAGCATCGGGGGCTGGCTCACCCCTCCACTTT. Protein sequence: CASSQASGAGSPLHF.

V is TRBV20-1 and J is TRBJ1-2; D gene uncertain. Germline V gene sequence: CDR1 DFQATT, CDR2 SNEGSKA (reference sequence). This CDR3 is 16 amino acids long. V lost 2 bases, J lost 0 bases, and 16 bases lay in between. The CDR3 sequence: CSARSSFTPPNYGYTF. DNA for the CDR3: TGCAGTGCTAGATCCTCATTTACGCCTCCTAACTATGGCTACACCTTC.

Here the CDR3 DNA reads TGTGCCAGCTCACCACAAAGGGAGACCGAGCAGTACTTC. Protein product: CASSPQRETEQYF. V is TRBV18 and J is TRBJ2-7, with a tentative D call TRBD2 (5 bases). Germline V gene lookup returns CDR1 KGHSH and CDR2 LQKENI. The CDR3 runs 13 residues. With 1 base removed from V and 6 bases from J, the gap between germline ends came to 10 bases.

Ten or more counts support this clonotype. The genes are TRBV5-1 and TRBJ2-2; weak D call: TRBD1 (5 bases). This CDR3 spans 18 amino acids. Looked up from germline, CDR1 is SGHRS and CDR2 is YFSETQ. V was clipped by 0 bases and J by 5 bases, with 20 bases between them. CDR3 in amino acids: CASSLVPGHLGRTGELFF. CDR3 coding DNA: TGCGCCAGCAGCTTGGTTCCCGGACACCTGGGAAGGACCGGGGAGCTGTTTTTT. The entire variable domain, with the rest obtained from reference TRBV5-1 and TRBJ2-2, is as follows: KAGVTQTPRYLIKTRGQQVTLSCSPISGHRSVSWYQQTPGQGLQFLFEYFSETQRNKGNFPGRFSGRQFSNSRSEMNVSTLELGDSALYLCASSLVPGHLGRTGELFFGEGSRLTVL.

The sample holds many counts of this clonotype. Here the CDR3 DNA reads TGTGCCAGCTCACCATCGGGAGAGACCCAGTACTTC. Its translation: CASSPSGETQYF. The chain combines TRBV18 with TRBJ2-5; D is uncertain. The CDR3 runs to 12 residues. Trimming cost V 2 bases and J 4 bases, with 5 bases left between them. From germline, CDR1 is KGHSH and CDR2 LQKENI.

This clonotype was counted ten times or more. V and J are TRBV4-3 and TRBJ1-2; D gene ambiguous. The CDR3 contains 17 residues. V was clipped by 0 bases and J by 0 bases, with 14 bases between them. CDR1 LGHNA and CDR2 YSLEER come from the germline V gene. CDR3 in DNA: TGCGCCAGCAGCCAAGATTGGTCACCCCGAGCTAACTATGGCTACACCTTC. This gives the protein CASSQDWSPRANYGYTF.

The chain couples TRBV29-1 to TRBJ2-1; 7 positions agree with TRBD2. The V and J ends lost 6 bases and 4 bases, in that order; junction bases with no gene match: 15. The CDR3 runs to 16 residues. From germline, CDR1 is SQVTM and CDR2 ANQGSEA. The CDR3 bases are TGCAGCGTGGACCTCCTTGGGCTAGCGGCTTACAATGAGCAGTTCTTC. It is translated as CSVDLLGLAAYNEQFF.

This clonotype has only a few counts. The CDR3 DNA reads as TGCGCCAGCAGCTTGGTGGGGAGGACTACCCCAGAGACCCAGTACTTC. Protein product: CASSLVGRTTPETQYF. The V call is TRBV5-1, the J call TRBJ2-5; possible D gene TRBD2, 6 bases. The V gene lost 0 bases and the J gene lost 4 bases, with 16 bases spanning the gap. Germline lookup yields CDR1 SGHRS and CDR2 YFSETQ. CDR3 length equals 16 residues.

This clonotype was detected ten times or more. V gene TRBV4-3 combines with J gene TRBJ2-5, with 7 bases lining up with TRBD2. Germline lookup yields CDR1 LGHNA and CDR2 YSLEER. Germline trimming cut 4 bases from V and 0 bases from J; bases unmatched to any gene: 2. This CDR3 contains 14 residues. The CDR3 DNA is TGCGCCAGCAGCCGGGACTACCACCAAGAGACCCAGTACTTC. Protein product: CASSRDYHQETQYF.

This clonotype was observed a handful of times. The chain uses TRBV10-3 and TRBJ2-3; unclear D gene. Trimming left V 4 bases short and J 4 bases short, with 18 bases between. This CDR3 has 16 amino acids. Looked up from germline, CDR1 is ENHRY and CDR2 is SYGVKD. The DNA for the CDR3 is TGTGCCATCAGTGGGGTGACGGGCCGTACGGCAGATACGCAGTATTTT. Protein: CAISGVTGRTADTQYF.

This chain links TRBV7-9 with TRBJ1-1, with no clear D. Trimming stripped 1 base from V and 10 bases from J, with 10 bases between. The CDR3 length is 12 residues. CDR1 is SEHNR and CDR2 is FQNEAQ in the germline V gene (reference sequence). CDR3 in DNA: TGTGCCAGCAGCTTAGTTCCCAGAACAGCTTTCTTT. Encoded protein: CASSLVPRTAFF.

This clonotype was detected only a few times. The chain recombines TRBV7-6 with TRBJ2-3, with TRBD2 matching over 8 bases. The ends lost 5 bases at V and 2 bases at J; junction bases unmatched: 15. CDR1 and CDR2 from the germline V gene are SGHVS and FNYEAQ. This CDR3 contains 18 residues. The CDR3 nucleotides are TGTGCCAGCAGCGTAGTAGGGGTAGCGGGGAGCTTCACAGATACGCAGTATTTT. Its protein product is CASSVVGVAGSFTDTQYF.

The chain employs TRBV20-1 and TRBJ2-5; a weak D match, TRBD2 (7 bases). CDR1 and CDR2 from the germline V gene are DFQATT and SNEGSKA (reference sequence). This CDR3 region has 15 residues. V lost 3 bases to trimming and J lost 5 bases, with 19 bases between them. CDR3 loop: CSARTFTGGPETQYF. The CDR3 DNA sequence: TGCAGTGCTAGGACCTTTACCGGGGGGCCGGAGACCCAGTACTTC.

This clonotype was found many times. Compared with germline, one end of the junction differs, possibly owing to a read error. The chain couples TRBV5-1 to TRBJ2-5; D is unclear. CDR3 size: 13 residues. Germline CDR1 SGHRS, CDR2 YFSETQ. The CDR3 DNA reads TGTGCCAGCAGTTCGACTGGGCAAGAGACCCAGTACTTC. It yields the protein CASSSTGQETQYF.

This clonotype was picked up a small number of times. The chain is built from TRBV10-3 and TRBJ2-4; TRBD2 might be the D (6 bases). The CDR3 has 16 amino acids. V gave up 4 bases and J gave up 0 bases, with 13 bases separating them. Germline-derived CDR1 and CDR2 are ENHRY and SYGVKD. The CDR3 DNA is TGTGCCATCAGTGCCCAGCGGGCCCTAGCCAAAAACATTCAGTACTTC. Translated, it gives CAISAQRALAKNIQYF.

This clonotype was found a few times. J is TRBJ2-3 and V is TRBV24-1, with 7 bases matching TRBD1. The CDR3 contains 15 residues. V lost 1 base, J lost 6 bases, and 6 bases stayed unmatched. Germline V gene lookup returns CDR1 KGHDR and CDR2 SFDVKD. The CDR3 here is CATSDFDRVRDTQYF. As DNA, the CDR3 is TGTGCCACCAGTGATTTTGACAGGGTCCGGGATACGCAGTATTTT.

The V gene is TRBV28, the J gene TRBJ2-7; 8 bases are a match to TRBD2. CDR1 and CDR2 (germline): MDHEN, SYDVKM. The CDR3 is 14 amino acids. Losses at the gene ends were 6 bases for V and 3 bases for J; bases not matched to a gene: 7. CDR3 coding DNA: TGTGCCAGCAGCCGACCGGGGGGGATCTACGAGCAGTACTTC. It encodes CASSRPGGIYEQYF.

This clonotype was observed a handful of times. The chain combines TRBV6-1 with TRBJ2-7; 10 bases map to TRBD2. This CDR3 comprises 18 residues. V shed 6 bases and J 0 bases; nucleotides not matched to a gene: 14. Germline CDR1 reads MNHNS; CDR2 reads SASEGT. CDR3 bases: TGTGCCAGCAGGTGGGGGTCCAGCGGGGGGGCGATCTCCTACGAGCAGTACTTC. Translating it yields CASRWGSSGGAISYEQYF.

This clonotype was seen more than once but under ten times. This chain links TRBV5-6 with TRBJ1-2; perhaps TRBD1 as D (5 bases). Looked up from germline, CDR1 is SGHDT and CDR2 is YYEEEE. Trimming removed 3 bases from V and 5 bases from J, with 14 bases in between. This CDR3 is built from 14 residues. CDR3 nucleotides: TGTGCCAGCAGCTCGGACAACGGCCTGTATGGCTACACCTTC. Its translation is CASSSDNGLYGYTF. The full variable domain, rest sourced from reference TRBV5-6 and TRBJ1-2, is DAGVTQSPTHLIKTRGQQVTLRCSPKSGHDTVSWYQQALGQGPQFIFQYYEEEERQRGNFPDRFSGHQFPNYSSELNVNALLLGDSALYLCASSSDNGLYGYTFGSGTRLTVV.

V usage is TRBV28 and J usage is TRBJ2-1, with D hard to call. CDR1 is MDHEN, CDR2 SYDVKM, per germline. Trimming removed 1 base at V and 12 bases at J, with 7 bases between. The CDR3 loop spans 11 amino acids. For the CDR3, the DNA is TGTGCCAGCAGTTTATCAGTGGGGCAGTTCTTC. Translating it yields CASSLSVGQFF.